This T cell receptor beta chain originates from a study of T cell repertoires in cytomegalovirus infection. About the research overall: CMV epitopes used comprised recently identified HLA-C-restricted ones and well-studied HLA-B-restricted ones. Study results and caveats: The ex vivo response was dominated by HLA-C-restricted CMV-specific TCR beta clonotypes. Cumulated frequencies of public TCR beta families served to identify carriers of CMV plus the relevant HLA.

CDR1 is SGHRS, CDR2 YFSETQ, per germline. This CDR3 is 14 amino acids long. V was trimmed by 4 bases and J by 8 bases, leaving 15 bases between them. A note on this clonotype: Its antigen is not known.

TCRdb ran MiXCR on the reads and lists one entry per CDR3 protein. The sample yields roughly 90,000 distinct CDR3 sequences, approximately 30% seen once. Sample: CD8+ T cells from cultured PBMCs, taken from culture after CMV antigen stimulation. The receptor comes from a human donor in good health (CMV status not recorded). Some clones in this sample may be carry-over from other donors' samples. The chain couples TRBV5-1 to TRBJ1-4; D uncertain. CDR3 amino acids: CASSPILRKEKLFF. The CDR3 DNA reads as TGCGCCAGCAGCCCGATCCTAAGGAAGGAAAAACTGTTTTTT. Together with reference TRBV5-1 and TRBJ1-4, the CDR3 gives the full variable domain: KAGVTQTPRYLIKTRGQQVTLSCSPISGHRSVSWYQQTPGQGLQFLFEYFSETQRNKGNFPGRFSGRQFSNSRSEMNVSTLELGDSALYLCASSPILRKEKLFFGSGTQLSVL.